This T cell receptor (beta chain) is drawn from a study of cytomegalovirus exposure and HLA in healthy donors. Turning to the study itself: In a later analysis, it was reported that the roughly 130 validation repertoires had been produced on the same platform as the 700 or so repertoires belonging to the first cohort. The study, taken as a whole, reports: The tendency of first-cohort TCR clusters to co-occur in the 120 validation repertoires was the finding of a later analysis. In vitro checks showed that a few CMV-associated chains really do target CMV antigens. The study put 160 or so TCR beta chains on its list as cytomegalovirus-associated.

Regarding this clone: Its cognate antigen is unknown.

Libraries were prepared by immunoSEQ multiplex PCR; TCRdb keeps only in-frame clonotypes and omits some of them. The sample records tens of thousands of clones, roughly 95% being singletons. The V end lost 5 bases, the J end lost 4 bases, and 12 bases lay between the germline ends. Germline V gene sequence: CDR1 SEHNR, CDR2 FQNEAQ (reference sequence). The CDR3 spans 14 residues. The chain has TRBV7-9 and TRBJ2-1; a weak D match, TRBD2 (6 bases). Sequences were obtained from PBMCs. The clonotype comes from a woman younger than 30 in good health and CMV-seronegative. The CDR3 DNA sequence: TGTGCCAGCAGCCCAAGGGAGGTGTACAATGAGCAGTTCTTC. It translates to CASSPREVYNEQFF.